Sequencing of this T cell receptor beta chain was carried out in a study of blood T cell repertoires in COVID-19. For the study at large: Samples came from the United States, Italy and Spain, spanning acute and convalescent COVID-19. From T cells, B-cell-depleted T cells, or PBMCs came the material, which was cDNA or gDNA.

Unmatched junction bases numbered 14, after V lost 4 bases and J lost 3 bases. CDR1 and CDR2 from the germline V gene are SEHNR and FQNEAQ (reference sequence). The CDR3 loop spans 17 amino acids. As processed by the authors: Estimates of nucleated cell counts were drawn from the amplification of reference gene primers. The repertoire was sequenced with immunoSEQ multiplex PCR; TCRdb's copy has only in-frame clones and lacks some. V and J calls plus clone size are reproduced from that table; the DNA served to infer D and trimming. The sample shows over 120,000 clones, roughly 73% of them seen only once.

This chain joins TRBV7-9 and TRBJ1-1; 7 bases are a match to TRBD1. The sequenced sample consisted of peripheral blood. The clonotype originates from a woman aged 50 to 65 with active or convalescent COVID-19. The CDR3 DNA is TGTGCCAGCAGCTCTCCTACAGGAGGGGGCGCGTACACTGAAGCTTTCTTT. Encoded protein: CASSSPTGGGAYTEAFF.